This T cell receptor (beta chain) emerged from a study of T cells in Graves' hyperthyroidism and ophthalmopathy. Study details: At initial diagnosis, before any treatment had begun, peripheral blood was obtained.

Details on this clonotype: The antigen is undetermined. A much larger clone is a single base away; this may be a read error.

General observations from the study: Stable hyperthyroidism and ophthalmopathy were separated using 13 V-J signatures.

Amplification targeted TCR beta CDR3 regions from RNA transcripts. With the HTBI primer set, the TCR CDR3 went through a first round of RT-PCR. MiXCR, applied by TCRdb to the multiplex PCR reads, yields one record per CDR3 protein. The table shows approximately 630,000 distinct CDR3 sequences, with about 16% occurring only once. There are 13 residues in the CDR3. Germline lookup yields CDR1 KGHDR and CDR2 SFDVKD. The J gene is TRBJ2-1, the V gene TRBV24-1, with TRBD2 matching over 10 bases. This TCR was sampled from a woman aged 25 to 39 with Graves' hyperthyroidism. Sequencing input: blood. CDR3 protein: CTTSLAGVDEQFF. As DNA, the CDR3 is TGTACCACCAGTCTAGCGGGAGTAGATGAGCAGTTCTTC.